This TCR beta chain was captured in a study of blood T cells in healthy people across ages. Whole-study results and caveats: When set beside aged donors, long-lived donors presented more naive CD4+ cells and higher diversity.

For the second PCR, which ran for roughly 7 to 11 cycles, a sample-barcoded 5' primer and a J-beta primer mix were used. Carrying 12 random nucleotides, a template-switch adaptor labeled each individual cDNA molecule. Each CDR3 protein is one row after TCRdb ran MiXCR on the 5' RACE reads. The data contain 600,000 to 850,000 distinct CDR3 sequences, approximately 43% of them singletons. This clonotype has only a few counts. The target antigen is unknown. The CDR3 totals 19 residues. Germline CDR1 SGHRS, CDR2 YFSETQ. After removal of 3 bases from V and 0 bases from J, the junction contained 8 bases not matched to a gene.

Sequenced material: blood. The TCR originated in an older woman in good health. The chain couples TRBV5-1 to TRBJ2-1; 14 bases fit TRBD2. The CDR3 DNA is TGCGCCAGCAGCTCCCCCGGGACTAGCGGGGGCAGCTCCTACAATGAGCAGTTCTTC. It yields the protein CASSSPGTSGGSSYNEQFF.